This T cell receptor (beta chain) was observed in a study of T cells in Graves' hyperthyroidism and ophthalmopathy. Hyperthyroidism patients were newly diagnosed, had disease duration under 2 months, and were aged 18 to 65 years. The study based diagnoses on clinical symptoms, serum thyroxine and TRAb, thyroid ultrasound and orbital computed tomography. Cells are PBMCs isolated from roughly 10 ml of fresh blood. Study observations and caveats: Ophthalmopathy cases were set apart from stable hyperthyroidism by a 13 V-J model.

In its sample, this clonotype was seen many times. Its antigen remains unidentified. The CDR3 sequence is 15 residues long. Germline assignment: CDR1 MNHNS and CDR2 SASEGT. Germline trimming cut 3 bases from V and 3 bases from J; bases unmatched to any gene: 4. From RNA transcripts, TCR beta CDR3 regions were amplified. Using the HTBI primer set, a first-round RT-PCR was run on the TCR CDR3. TCRdb re-analysed the multiplex PCR reads in MiXCR, keeping a single row per CDR3 protein. This sample has about 380,000 distinct CDR3 sequences, with 13% found just once. The V and J genes are TRBV6-1 and TRBJ2-5, with TRBD1 matching 10 bases. The sample consisted of blood. The TCR was taken from a man in his thirties or forties with Graves' hyperthyroidism that later progressed to Graves' ophthalmopathy. The CDR3 sequence: CASSDPGQGKETQYF. CDR3 nucleotides: TGTGCCAGCAGTGATCCGGGACAGGGGAAAGAGACCCAGTACTTC.